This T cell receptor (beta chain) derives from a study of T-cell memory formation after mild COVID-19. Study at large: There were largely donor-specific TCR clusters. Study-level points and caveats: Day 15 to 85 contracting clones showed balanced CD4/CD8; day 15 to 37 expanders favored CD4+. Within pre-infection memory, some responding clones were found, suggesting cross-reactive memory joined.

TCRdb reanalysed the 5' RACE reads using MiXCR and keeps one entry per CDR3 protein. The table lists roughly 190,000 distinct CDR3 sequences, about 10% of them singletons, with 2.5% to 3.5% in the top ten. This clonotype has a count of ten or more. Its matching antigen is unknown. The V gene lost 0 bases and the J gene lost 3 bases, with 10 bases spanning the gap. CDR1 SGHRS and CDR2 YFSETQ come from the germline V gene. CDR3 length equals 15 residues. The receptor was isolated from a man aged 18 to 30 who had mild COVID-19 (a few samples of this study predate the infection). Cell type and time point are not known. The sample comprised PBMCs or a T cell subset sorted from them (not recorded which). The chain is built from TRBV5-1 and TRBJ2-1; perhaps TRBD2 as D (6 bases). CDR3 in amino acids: CASSLGPGDYNEQFF. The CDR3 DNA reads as TGCGCCAGCAGCTTGGGGCCGGGGGACTACAATGAGCAGTTCTTC.